These T cell receptor beta chains were read from a single sample in a study of response to subunit inactivated influenza vaccine. MiXCR, run by TCRdb on the RT-PCR reads, gives a single entry per CDR3 protein. The profile shows about 190,000 distinct CDR3 sequences, approximately 14% of them singletons. This sample comprised CD8+ T cells sorted from PBMCs, obtained more than 4 days after vaccination. These receptors were taken from a man aged 45 to 65 who received an inactivated influenza vaccine. Each CDR3 is given with its conserved first and last residue. A D gene is named only where the DNA matches it firmly. Some rows mark clone size as missing; the rest say once, few, many or name a class of expanded clone.

>TRBD2|TRBV28|many|TRBJ2-1
TGTGCCAGCAGTTTTCCGGCTAGCGGGACGTGGCGCAATGAGCAGTTCTTC
CASSFPASGTWRNEQFF
>.|TRBV5-1|few|TRBJ2-7
TGCGCCAGCAGCTTGGATCCCAGGGCTTCATCCTACGAGCAGTACTTC
CASSLDPRASSYEQYF
>.|TRBV20-1|few|TRBJ2-1
TGCAGTGCTAGGGTCCTAGCGCGGAATGAGCAGTTCTTC
CSARVLARNEQFF
>.|TRBV7-6|few|TRBJ2-7
TGTGCCAGCAGCTTAGCGAAGGGGGAGTCCTACGAGCAGTACTTC
CASSLAKGESYEQYF
>.|TRBV15|few|TRBJ2-7
TGTGCCACCAGCAACCCACCGACCGGGACACTTGACGAGCAGTACTTC
CATSNPPTGTLDEQYF
>.|TRBV29-1|few|TRBJ1-2
TGCAGCGTTGAAGATCTCCTTAACTATGGCTACACCTTC
CSVEDLLNYGYTF
>TRBD1|TRBV28|many|TRBJ2-3
TGTGCCAGCAGTCGGGACAGGGCCGGCACAGATACGCAGTATTTT
CASSRDRAGTDTQYF
>.|TRBV27|.|TRBJ2-7
TGTGCCACTGGTGTTGACTCCTACGAGCAGTACTTC
CATGVDSYEQYF
>.|TRBV5-1|.|TRBJ1-2
TGCGCCAGCAGCTTGGTTGGGGCAGTTCGAGGCTATGGCTACACCTTC
CASSLVGAVRGYGYTF
>TRBD1|TRBV5-1|.|TRBJ2-3
TGCGCCAGCAGCTTATTACAGGGGTCAGATACGCAGTATTTT
CASSLLQGSDTQYF
>TRBD2|TRBV5-1|few|TRBJ2-3
TGCGCCAGCAGCTCGGGGGGGGGAAGCACAGATACGCAGTATTTT
CASSSGGGSTDTQYF
>.|TRBV6-5|many|TRBJ1-3
TGTGCCAGCAGTTACTCGAATGGAAACACCATATATTTT
CASSYSNGNTIYF
>TRBD1|TRBV6-5|few|TRBJ1-2
TGTGCCAGCAGTTACGGGACAGGGGGCGGCTATGGCTACACCTTC
CASSYGTGGGYGYTF
>TRBD1|TRBV11-1|few|TRBJ2-3
TGTGCCAGCAGCTTAGCCCAAGGGACAGAAAGACCAGATACGCAGTATTTT
CASSLAQGTERPDTQYF
>TRBD1|TRBV5-5|.|TRBJ2-1
TGTGCCAGCAGCGGCGGGGACAGGGGTTACAATGAGCAGTTCTTC
CASSGGDRGYNEQFF
>TRBD2|TRBV15|.|TRBJ2-5
TGTGCCACCAGCGGACTAGCGGGAGAGAAGACCCAGTACTTC
CATSGLAGEKTQYF
>TRBD2|TRBV7-9|few|TRBJ2-7
TGTGCCAGCCGGGGCGGGACTAGCGGGTACGAGCAGTACTTC
CASRGGTSGYEQYF
>.|TRBV27|few|TRBJ2-1
TGTGCCAGCAGTTTAAAACTAGGGACGTCCTCGAGCCAGTTCTTC
CASSLKLGTSSSQFF
>.|TRBV11-1|.|TRBJ2-7
TGTGCCAGCAGCTCCGGGAGCGTCCCAACATACGAGCAGTACTTC
CASSSGSVPTYEQYF
>TRBD2|TRBV4-1|few|TRBJ2-7
TGCGCCAGCAGCCAAGTAGCGGGGGGCTCCTACGAGCAGTACTTC
CASSQVAGGSYEQYF
>.|TRBV4-3|.|TRBJ2-3
TGCGCCAGCAGCCAAGATTGGACAGATACGCAGTATTTT
CASSQDWTDTQYF
>.|TRBV7-2|.|TRBJ1-1
TGTGCCAGCAGCAAAGACAGCTCCAACACTGAAGCTTTCTTT
CASSKDSSNTEAFF
>.|TRBV24-1|few|TRBJ2-2
TGTGCCACCAGTGAATCGACGGACGGGTCCACCGGGGAGCTGTTTTTT
CATSESTDGSTGELFF
>TRBD1|TRBV12-3/TRBV12-4|many|TRBJ2-3
TGTGCCAGCAGTTATCGGACAGGGGCTAGCACAGATACGCAGTATTTT
CASSYRTGASTDTQYF
>.|TRBV10-3|.|TRBJ1-1
TGTGCCACCGGGACAATGAACACTGAAGCTTTCTTT
CATGTMNTEAFF
>TRBD1|TRBV20-1|few|TRBJ2-1
TGCAGTGCGACGGGACAGCGGAATGAGCAGTTCTTC
CSATGQRNEQFF
>.|TRBV5-6|few|TRBJ1-2
TGTGCCAGCAGCTTGGGGACATCAAACTATGGCTACACCTTC
CASSLGTSNYGYTF
>TRBD1|TRBV7-8|few|TRBJ2-3
TGTGCCAGCAGCGGAGATCCGGACAGGGGGCCAGATACGCAGTATTTT
CASSGDPDRGPDTQYF